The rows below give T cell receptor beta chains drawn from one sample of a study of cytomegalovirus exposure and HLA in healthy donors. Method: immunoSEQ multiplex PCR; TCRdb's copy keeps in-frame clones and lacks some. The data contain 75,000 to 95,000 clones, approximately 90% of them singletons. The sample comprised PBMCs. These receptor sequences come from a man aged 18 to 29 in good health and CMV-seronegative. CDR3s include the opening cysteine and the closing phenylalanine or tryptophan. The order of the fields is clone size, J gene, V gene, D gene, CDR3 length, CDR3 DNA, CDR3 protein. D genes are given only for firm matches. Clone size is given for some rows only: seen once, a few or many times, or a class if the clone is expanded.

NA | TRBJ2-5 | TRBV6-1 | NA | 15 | TGTGCCAGCAGTGAACAGTCAGGGGCACAAGAGACCCAGTACTTC | CASSEQSGAQETQYF
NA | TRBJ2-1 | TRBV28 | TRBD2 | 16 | TGTGCCAGCAGTTTTCGGCTAGCGGGTCCCTACAACGAGCAGTTCTTC | CASSFRLAGPYNEQFF
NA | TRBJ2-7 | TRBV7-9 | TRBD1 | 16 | TGTGCCAGCAGCTCGAACCGGGACAGGGGGAGCTACGAGCAGTACTTC | CASSSNRDRGSYEQYF
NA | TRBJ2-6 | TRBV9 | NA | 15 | TGTGCCAGCAGCGCCGGGAGCCTCGGGGCCAACGTCCTGACTTTC | CASSAGSLGANVLTF
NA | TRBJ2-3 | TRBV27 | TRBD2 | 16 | TGTGCCAGCAGTTACTATAACGCGGGAGGGACAGATACGCAGTATTTT | CASSYYNAGGTDTQYF
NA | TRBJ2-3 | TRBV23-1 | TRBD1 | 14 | TGCGCCAGCAGCCCACATAGGACAGGGGCTACGCAGTATTTT | CASSPHRTGATQYF
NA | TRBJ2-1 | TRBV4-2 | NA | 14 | TGTGCCAGCAGCCAAGATACTACCTACAATGAGCAGTTCTTC | CASSQDTTYNEQFF
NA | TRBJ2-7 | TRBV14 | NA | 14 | TGTGCCAGCAGCCCCAATAAAAGGAGGGCCGAGCAGTACTTC | CASSPNKRRAEQYF
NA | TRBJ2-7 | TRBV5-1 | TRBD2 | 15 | TGCGCCAGCAGAATCCGGGAGGGGGGGCGGTACGAGCAGTACTTC | CASRIREGGRYEQYF
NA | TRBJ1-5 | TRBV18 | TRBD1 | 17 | TGTGCCAGCTCACAAGGTCCCACAGGGGGCGGCAATCAGCCCCAGCATTTT | CASSQGPTGGGNQPQHF
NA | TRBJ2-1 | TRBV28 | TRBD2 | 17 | TGTGCCAGCAGTCTAGGACTAGCGGGAGGAGTGGTCGATGAGCAGTTCTTC | CASSLGLAGGVVDEQFF
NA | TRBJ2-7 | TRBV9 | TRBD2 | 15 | TGTGCCAGCAGCCCCAAGGGACTAGCGGACTACGAGCAGTACTTC | CASSPKGLADYEQYF
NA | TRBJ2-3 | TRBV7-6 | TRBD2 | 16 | TGTGCCAGCAGCTTAGGTGTGGGAGGGGACACAGATACGCAGTATTTT | CASSLGVGGDTDTQYF
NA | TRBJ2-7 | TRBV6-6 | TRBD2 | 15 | TGTGCCAGCAGTTTGGGTAGCGGGAGGCGCTACGAGCAGTACTTC | CASSLGSGRRYEQYF
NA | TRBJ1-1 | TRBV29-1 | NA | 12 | TGCAGCGTTGGTGGGGGGGGAGCTGAAGCTTTCTTT | CSVGGGGAEAFF
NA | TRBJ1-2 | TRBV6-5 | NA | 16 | TGTGCCAGCAGTTATGGCAGGCGAGGGAACCCTTATGGCTACACCTTC | CASSYGRRGNPYGYTF
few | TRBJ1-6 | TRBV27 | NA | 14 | TGTGCCAGCAGTTTGGACAGAAATAATTCACCCCTCCACTTT | CASSLDRNNSPLHF
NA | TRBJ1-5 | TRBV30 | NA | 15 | TGTGCCGGCTCGTGGGAGGGGCTAGGGGTTCAGCCCCAGCATTTT | CAGSWEGLGVQPQHF
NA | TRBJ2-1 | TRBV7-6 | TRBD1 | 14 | TGTGCCAGCAGCCATACCGGGACAGGCATTGAGCAGTTCTTC | CASSHTGTGIEQFF
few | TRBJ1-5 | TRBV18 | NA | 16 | TGTGCCAGCTCACCCCCAGGACAGAATAGCAATCAGCCCCAGCATTTT | CASSPPGQNSNQPQHF
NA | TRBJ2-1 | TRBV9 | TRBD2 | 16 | TGTGCCAGCAGCGTAGGGGGGACTAGCGTTGACAATGAGCAGTTCTTC | CASSVGGTSVDNEQFF
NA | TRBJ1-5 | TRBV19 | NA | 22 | TGTGCCAGTAGTAGGAGAAGCCAGGGAAGCGTCAGCCCACTTTATAGCAATCAGCCCCAGCATTTT | CASSRRSQGSVSPLYSNQPQHF
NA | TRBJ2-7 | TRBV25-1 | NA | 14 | TGTGCCAGCAGGCGGGCAGGGGAGTTCCACGAGCAGTACTTC | CASRRAGEFHEQYF